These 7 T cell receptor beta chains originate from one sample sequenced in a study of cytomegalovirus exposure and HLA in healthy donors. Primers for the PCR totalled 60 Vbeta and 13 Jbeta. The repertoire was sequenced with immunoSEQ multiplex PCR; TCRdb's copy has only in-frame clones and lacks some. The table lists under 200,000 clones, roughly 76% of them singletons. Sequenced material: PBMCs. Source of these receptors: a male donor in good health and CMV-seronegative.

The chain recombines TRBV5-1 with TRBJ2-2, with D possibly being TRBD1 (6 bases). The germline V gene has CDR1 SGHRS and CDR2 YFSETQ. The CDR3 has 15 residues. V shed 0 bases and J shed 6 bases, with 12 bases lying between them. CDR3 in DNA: TGCGCCAGCAGCTTGGAATTTGGGGGCTCCGGGGAGCTGTTTTTT. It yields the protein CASSLEFGGSGELFF.

CDR3 sequence (DNA): TGTGCCAGCAGCTTACCCCAGGCAGATACGCAGTATTTT. Protein product: CASSLPQADTQYF. The rearrangement links TRBV5-4 to TRBJ2-3; D gene uncertain. V dropped 2 bases and J dropped 4 bases, with 8 bases sitting between them. The CDR3 is made up of 13 amino acids. Germline lookup yields CDR1 SGHNT and CDR2 YYREEE (reference sequence).

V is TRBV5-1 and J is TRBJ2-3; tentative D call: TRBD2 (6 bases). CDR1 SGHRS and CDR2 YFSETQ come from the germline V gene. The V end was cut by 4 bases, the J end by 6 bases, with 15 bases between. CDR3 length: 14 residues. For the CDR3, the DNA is TGCGCCAGCAGCCCCCCAGGGCGGGGTGATACGCAGTATTTT. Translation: CASSPPGRGDTQYF.

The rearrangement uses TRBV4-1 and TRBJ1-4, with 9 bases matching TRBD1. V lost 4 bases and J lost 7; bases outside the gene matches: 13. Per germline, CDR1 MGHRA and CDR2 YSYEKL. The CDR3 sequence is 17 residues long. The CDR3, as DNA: TGCGCCAGCAGCCGCAGAGGGGACAGGGCTTTAGGTGAAAAACTGTTTTTT. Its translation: CASSRRGDRALGEKLFF.

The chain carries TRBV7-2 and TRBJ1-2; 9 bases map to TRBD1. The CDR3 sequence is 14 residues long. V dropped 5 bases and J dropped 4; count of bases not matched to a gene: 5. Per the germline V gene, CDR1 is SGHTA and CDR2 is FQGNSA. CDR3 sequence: CASSDRTGAYGYTF. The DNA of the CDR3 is TGTGCCAGCAGCGATCGGACAGGGGCCTATGGCTACACCTTC.

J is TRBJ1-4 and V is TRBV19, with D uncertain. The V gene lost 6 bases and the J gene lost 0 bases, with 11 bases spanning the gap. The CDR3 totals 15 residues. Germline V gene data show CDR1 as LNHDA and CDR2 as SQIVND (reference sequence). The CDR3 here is CASRPRGATNEKLFF. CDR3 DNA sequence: TGTGCCAGTAGACCCAGAGGAGCAACTAATGAAAAACTGTTTTTT.

The CDR3 DNA follows: TGCGCCAGCAGTGACGCGGAGGGCAGGGTGTATGGCTACACCTTC. It encodes CASSDAEGRVYGYTF. The chain employs TRBV10-1 and TRBJ1-2; possibly TRBD1 for D (5 bases). This CDR3 has 15 residues. Germline V lookup: CDR1 WNHNN, CDR2 SYGVQD (reference sequence). Trimming pared 3 bases from V and 5 bases from J, leaving 16 bases between.